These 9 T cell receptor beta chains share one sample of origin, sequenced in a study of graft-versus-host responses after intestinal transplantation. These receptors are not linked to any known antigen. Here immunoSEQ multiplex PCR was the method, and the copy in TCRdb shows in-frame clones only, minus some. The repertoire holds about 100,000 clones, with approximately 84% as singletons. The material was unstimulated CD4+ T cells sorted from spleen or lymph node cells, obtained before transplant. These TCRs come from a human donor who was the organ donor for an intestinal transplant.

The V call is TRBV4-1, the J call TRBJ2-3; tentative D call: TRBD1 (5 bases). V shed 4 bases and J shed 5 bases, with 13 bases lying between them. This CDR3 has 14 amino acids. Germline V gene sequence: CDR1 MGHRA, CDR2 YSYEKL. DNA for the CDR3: TGCGCCAGCAGCCTAAATTCTAGGGGAGATACGCAGTATTTT. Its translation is CASSLNSRGDTQYF.

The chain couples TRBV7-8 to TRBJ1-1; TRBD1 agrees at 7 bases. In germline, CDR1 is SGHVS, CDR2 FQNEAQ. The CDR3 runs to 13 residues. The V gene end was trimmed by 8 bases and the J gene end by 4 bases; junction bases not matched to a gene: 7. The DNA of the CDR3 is TGTGCCAGCCAGAGGGGGCGAAGCACTGAAGCTTTCTTT. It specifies CASQRGRSTEAFF.

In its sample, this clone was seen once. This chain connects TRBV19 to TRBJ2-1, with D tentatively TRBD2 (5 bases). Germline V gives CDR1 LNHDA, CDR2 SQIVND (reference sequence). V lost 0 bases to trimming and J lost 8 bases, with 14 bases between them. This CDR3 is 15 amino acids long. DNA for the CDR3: TGTGCCAGTAGTATAGACGTGCCTAGCAGCGATGAGCAGTTCTTC. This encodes CASSIDVPSSDEQFF.

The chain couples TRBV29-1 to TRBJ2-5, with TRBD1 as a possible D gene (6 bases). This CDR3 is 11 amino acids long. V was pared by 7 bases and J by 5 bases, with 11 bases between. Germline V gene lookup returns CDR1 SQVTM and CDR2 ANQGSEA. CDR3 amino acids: CSADRWETQYF. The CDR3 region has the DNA TGCAGCGCCGACAGGTGGGAGACCCAGTACTTC.

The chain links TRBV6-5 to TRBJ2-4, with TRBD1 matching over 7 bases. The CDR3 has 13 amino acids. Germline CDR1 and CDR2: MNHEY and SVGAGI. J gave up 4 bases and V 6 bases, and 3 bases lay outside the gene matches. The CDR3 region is CASRGQTKNIQYF. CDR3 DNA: TGTGCCAGCAGGGGACAGACTAAAAACATTCAGTACTTC.

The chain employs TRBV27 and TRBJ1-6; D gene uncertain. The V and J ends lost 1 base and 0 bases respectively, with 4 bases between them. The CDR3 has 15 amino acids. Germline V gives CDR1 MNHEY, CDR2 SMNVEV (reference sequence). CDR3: CASSLYNSYNSPLHF. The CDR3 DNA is TGTGCCAGCAGTTTATACAACTCCTATAATTCACCCCTCCACTTT.

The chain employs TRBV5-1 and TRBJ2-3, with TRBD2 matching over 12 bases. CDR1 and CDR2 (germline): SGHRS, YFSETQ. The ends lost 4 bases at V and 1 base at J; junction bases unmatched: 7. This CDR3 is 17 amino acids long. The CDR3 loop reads CASSTWTSGDRTDTQYF. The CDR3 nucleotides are TGCGCCAGCAGCACCTGGACTAGCGGGGATCGCACAGATACGCAGTATTTT. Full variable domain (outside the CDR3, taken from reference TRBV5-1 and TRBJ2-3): KAGVTQTPRYLIKTRGQQVTLSCSPISGHRSVSWYQQTPGQGLQFLFEYFSETQRNKGNFPGRFSGRQFSNSRSEMNVSTLELGDSALYLCASSTWTSGDRTDTQYFGPGTRLTVL.

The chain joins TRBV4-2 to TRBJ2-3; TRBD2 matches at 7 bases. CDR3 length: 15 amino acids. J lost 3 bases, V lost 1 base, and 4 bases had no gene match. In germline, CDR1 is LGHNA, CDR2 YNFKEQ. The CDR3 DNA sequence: TGTGCCAGCAGCCAAGGCGGGGGAGAAACAGATACGCAGTATTTT. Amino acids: CASSQGGGETDTQYF.

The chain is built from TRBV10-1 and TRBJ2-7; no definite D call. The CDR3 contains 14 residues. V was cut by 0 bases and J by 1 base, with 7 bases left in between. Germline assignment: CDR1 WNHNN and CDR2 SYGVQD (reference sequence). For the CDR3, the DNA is TGCGCCAGCAGTGAGTCCGGAAGGTCCTACGAGCAGTACTTC. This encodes CASSESGRSYEQYF.